This T cell receptor beta chain was obtained from a study of shared clonotypes between healthy human individuals. Study information: Researchers drew samples from two women and three men aged 18 to 49.

Per the authors' pipeline: ImmunoSEQ junction-only sequences lacked quality scores, so their filtering differed. Some clones are missing from TCRdb's copy, which holds only in-frame ones; the method was immunoSEQ multiplex PCR. D and trimming were read from the DNA, whereas the V and J calls and clone size are those reported in that table. The sample has about 480,000 clones, 60% to 85% seen once. V shed 10 bases and J shed 6 bases, with 23 bases lying between them. Per the germline V gene, CDR1 is ENHRY and CDR2 is SYGVKD. This CDR3 contains 15 residues. The V and J genes are TRBV10-3 and TRBJ2-3, with D tentatively TRBD2 (5 bases). The receptor was derived from a middle-aged woman in good health. Some clones in this sample may be carry-over from other donors' samples. Sequencing was done on a sample of PBMCs. Written as DNA, the CDR3 is TGTGCCACTGACCTAGAGGCGGGTTCGGGGGATACGCAGTATTTT. Translated: CATDLEAGSGDTQYF.